This T cell receptor beta chain was captured in a study of cytomegalovirus exposure and HLA in healthy donors. Study-level results: Cytomegalovirus-associated TCR beta chains were listed, numbering 150 to 200.

Germline V CDR1 and CDR2: MNHEY, SVGAGI. With 6 bases removed from V and 6 bases from J, the gap between germline ends came to 12 bases. CDR3 length: 12 residues. This table comes from immunoSEQ multiplex PCR, and its TCRdb copy is limited to in-frame clones, with some not included. The table lists around 160,000 clones, more than 75% of them singletons, with 2.5% to 3.5% in the top ten. As for this clone: Its antigen is unknown.

This TCR was sampled from a man aged 18 to 30 in good health and CMV-seronegative. Sequences were obtained from PBMCs. J is TRBJ2-7 and V is TRBV6-5; D not certain. For the CDR3, the DNA is TGTGCCAGCAGCGGTCCACGCGGCGAGCAGTACTTC. This translates into CASSGPRGEQYF.